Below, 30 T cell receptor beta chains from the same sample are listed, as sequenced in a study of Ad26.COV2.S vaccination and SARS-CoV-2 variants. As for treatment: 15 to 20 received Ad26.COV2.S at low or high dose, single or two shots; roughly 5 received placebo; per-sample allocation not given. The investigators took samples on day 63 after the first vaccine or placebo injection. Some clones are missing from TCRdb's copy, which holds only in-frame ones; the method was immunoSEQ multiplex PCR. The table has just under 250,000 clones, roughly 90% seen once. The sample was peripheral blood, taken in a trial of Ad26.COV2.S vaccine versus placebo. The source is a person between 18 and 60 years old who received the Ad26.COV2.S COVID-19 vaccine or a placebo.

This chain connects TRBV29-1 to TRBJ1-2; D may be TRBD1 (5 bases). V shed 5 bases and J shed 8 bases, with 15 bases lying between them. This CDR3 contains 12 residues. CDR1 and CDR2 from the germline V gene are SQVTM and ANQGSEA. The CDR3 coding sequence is TGCAGCGTTCTTGGACACGGCTTCGGCTACACCTTC. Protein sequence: CSVLGHGFGYTF.

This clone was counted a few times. The CDR3 region is CASSPRDPPNYNEQFF. The CDR3 bases are TGTGCCAGCTCACCAAGGGACCCTCCAAACTACAATGAGCAGTTCTTC. This sequence joins TRBV18 and TRBJ2-1; tentatively, D is TRBD1 or TRBD2 (5 bases each). CDR3 length: 16 residues. V lost 2 bases and J lost 3, with 14 bases in between. Per germline, CDR1 KGHSH and CDR2 LQKENI.

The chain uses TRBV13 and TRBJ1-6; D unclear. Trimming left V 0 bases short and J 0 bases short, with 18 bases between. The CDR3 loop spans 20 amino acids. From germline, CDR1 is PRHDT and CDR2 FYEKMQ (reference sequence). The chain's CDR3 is CASSLGGHTELTSYNSPLHF. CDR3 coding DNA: TGTGCCAGCAGCTTAGGCGGGCACACGGAGCTCACCTCCTATAATTCACCCCTCCACTTT.

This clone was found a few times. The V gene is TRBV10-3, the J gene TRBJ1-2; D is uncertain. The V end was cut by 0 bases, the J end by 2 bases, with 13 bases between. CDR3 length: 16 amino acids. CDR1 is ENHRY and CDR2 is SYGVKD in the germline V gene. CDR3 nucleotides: TGTGCCATCAGTGAGTCGACTCTATCGGGGAACTATGGCTACACCTTC. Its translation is CAISESTLSGNYGYTF.

The CDR3 spells CASSIVPRQKYTDTQYF. The DNA for the CDR3 is TGTGCCAGTAGTATAGTGCCCCGCCAGAAATACACAGATACGCAGTATTTT. This chain joins TRBV19 and TRBJ2-3; the D is unclear. The CDR3 loop spans 17 amino acids. Germline CDR1 LNHDA, CDR2 SQIVND (reference sequence). The germline V and J ends were trimmed by 1 base and 2 bases, with 16 bases remaining between them.

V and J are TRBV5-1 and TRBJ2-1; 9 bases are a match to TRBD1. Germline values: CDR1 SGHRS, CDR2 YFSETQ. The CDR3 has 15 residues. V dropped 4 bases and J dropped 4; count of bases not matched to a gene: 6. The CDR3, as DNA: TGCGCCAGCAGCATGGGACAGGGCGGTTACAATGAGCAGTTCTTC. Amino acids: CASSMGQGGYNEQFF.

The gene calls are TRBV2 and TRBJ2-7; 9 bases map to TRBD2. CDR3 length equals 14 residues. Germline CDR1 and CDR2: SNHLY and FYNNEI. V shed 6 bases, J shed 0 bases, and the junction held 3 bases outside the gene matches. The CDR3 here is CASSRSGGSYEQYF. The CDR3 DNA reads TGTGCCAGCAGCCGTAGCGGGGGCTCCTACGAGCAGTACTTC. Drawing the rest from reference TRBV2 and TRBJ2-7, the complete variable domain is EPEVTQTPSHQVTQMGQEVILRCVPISNHLYFYWYRQILGQKVEFLVSFYNNEISEKSEIFDDQFSVERPDGSNFTLKIRSTKLEDSAMYFCASSRSGGSYEQYFGPGTRLTVT.

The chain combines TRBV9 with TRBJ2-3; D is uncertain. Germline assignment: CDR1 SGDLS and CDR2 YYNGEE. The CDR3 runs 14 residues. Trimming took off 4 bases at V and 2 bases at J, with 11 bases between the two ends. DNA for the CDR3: TGTGCCAGCAGCCCTCACCCTTCCACAGATACGCAGTATTTT. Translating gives CASSPHPSTDTQYF.

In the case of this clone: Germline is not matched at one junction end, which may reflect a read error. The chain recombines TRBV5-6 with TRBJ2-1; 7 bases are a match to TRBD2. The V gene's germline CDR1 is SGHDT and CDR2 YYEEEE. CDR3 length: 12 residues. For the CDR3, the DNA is TGTGCCAGCAGCTTACCGGGGGGAGTCCTGGTCTTC. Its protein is CASSLPGGVLVF.

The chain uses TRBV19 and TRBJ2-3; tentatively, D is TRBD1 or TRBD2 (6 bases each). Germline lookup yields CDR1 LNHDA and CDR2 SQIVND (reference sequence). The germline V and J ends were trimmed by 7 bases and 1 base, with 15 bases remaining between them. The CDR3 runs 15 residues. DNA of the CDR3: TGTGCCAGTAAAACGAGGGGGGCTGGCACAGATACGCAGTATTTT. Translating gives CASKTRGAGTDTQYF.

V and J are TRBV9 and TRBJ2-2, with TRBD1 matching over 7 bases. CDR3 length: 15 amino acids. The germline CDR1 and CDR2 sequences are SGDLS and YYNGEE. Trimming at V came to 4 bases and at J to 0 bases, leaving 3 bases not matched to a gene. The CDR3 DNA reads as TGTGCCAGCAGCTCCCAGGGGGCGAACACCGGGGAGCTGTTTTTT. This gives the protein CASSSQGANTGELFF.

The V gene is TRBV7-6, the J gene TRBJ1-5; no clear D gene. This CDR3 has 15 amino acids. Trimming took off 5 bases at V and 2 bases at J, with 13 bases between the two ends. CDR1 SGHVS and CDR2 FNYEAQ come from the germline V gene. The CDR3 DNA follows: TGTGCCAGCAGCCCCGGTTCCGGTGGCAATCAGCCCCAGCATTTT. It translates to CASSPGSGGNQPQHF.

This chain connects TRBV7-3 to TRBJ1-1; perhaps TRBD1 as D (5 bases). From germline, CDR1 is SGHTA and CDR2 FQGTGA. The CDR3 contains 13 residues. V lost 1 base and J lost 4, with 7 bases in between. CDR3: CASSLSGGTEAFF. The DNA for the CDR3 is TGTGCCAGCAGCTTAAGCGGGGGCACTGAAGCTTTCTTT.

This chain's CDR3 is CASSIGQGQVSPLHF. CDR3 nucleotide sequence: TGTGCCAGTAGTATCGGACAGGGCCAGGTCTCACCCCTCCACTTT. V is TRBV19 and J is TRBJ1-6; 8 nucleotides align to TRBD1. The germline V gene encodes CDR1 LNHDA and CDR2 SQIVND (reference sequence). The CDR3 has 15 amino acids. V trimming: 3 bases; J trimming: 10 bases; junction bases outside the gene matches: 8. The whole variable domain, remainder taken from reference TRBV19 and TRBJ1-6, is DGGITQSPKYLFRKEGQNVTLSCEQNLNHDAMYWYRQDPGQGLRLIYYSQIVNDFQKGDIAEGYSVSREKKESFPLTVTSAQKNPTAFYLCASSIGQGQVSPLHFGNGTRLTVT.

CDR3 in amino acids: CASSLDGTGELFF. As DNA, the CDR3 is TGTGCCAGCAGCTTAGATGGCACCGGGGAGCTGTTTTTT. The chain links TRBV11-2 to TRBJ2-2; D is uncertain. Germline V CDR1 and CDR2: SGHAT, FQNNGV. The germline V and J ends were trimmed by 0 bases and 4 bases, with 3 bases remaining between them. This CDR3 region has 13 residues.

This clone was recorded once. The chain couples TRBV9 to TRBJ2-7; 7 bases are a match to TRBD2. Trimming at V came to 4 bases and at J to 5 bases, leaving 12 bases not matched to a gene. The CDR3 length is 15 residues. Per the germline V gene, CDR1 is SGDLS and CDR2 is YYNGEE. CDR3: CASSPGLVGSDEQYF. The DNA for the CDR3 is TGTGCCAGCAGCCCAGGACTAGTTGGGTCGGACGAGCAGTACTTC.

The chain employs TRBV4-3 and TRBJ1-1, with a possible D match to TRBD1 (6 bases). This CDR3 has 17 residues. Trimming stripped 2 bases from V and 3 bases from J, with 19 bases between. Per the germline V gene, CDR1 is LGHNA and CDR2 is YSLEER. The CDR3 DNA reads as TGCGCCAGCAGCCAATCTGCCTCGATGGGGGGCTACACTGAAGCTTTCTTT. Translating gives CASSQSASMGGYTEAFF.

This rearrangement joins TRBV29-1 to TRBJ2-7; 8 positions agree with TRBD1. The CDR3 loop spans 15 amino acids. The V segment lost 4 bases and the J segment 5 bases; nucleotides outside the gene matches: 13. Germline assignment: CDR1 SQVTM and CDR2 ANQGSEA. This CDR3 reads CSVVRQTGVINEQYF. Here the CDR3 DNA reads TGCAGCGTTGTAAGGCAGACAGGGGTCATCAACGAGCAGTACTTC.

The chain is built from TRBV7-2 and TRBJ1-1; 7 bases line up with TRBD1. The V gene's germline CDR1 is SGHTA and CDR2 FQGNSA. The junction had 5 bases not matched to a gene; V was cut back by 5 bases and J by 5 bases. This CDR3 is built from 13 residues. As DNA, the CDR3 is TGTGCCAGCAGCAGCAGGGGGGGGACTGAAGCTTTCTTT. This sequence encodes CASSSRGGTEAFF.

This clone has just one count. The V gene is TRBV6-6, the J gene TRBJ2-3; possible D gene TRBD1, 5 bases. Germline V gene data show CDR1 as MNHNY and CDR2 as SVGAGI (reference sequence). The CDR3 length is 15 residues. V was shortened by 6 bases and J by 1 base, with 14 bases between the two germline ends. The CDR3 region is CASRSQGWGTDTQYF. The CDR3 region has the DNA TGTGCCAGCAGATCCCAGGGTTGGGGCACAGATACGCAGTATTTT.

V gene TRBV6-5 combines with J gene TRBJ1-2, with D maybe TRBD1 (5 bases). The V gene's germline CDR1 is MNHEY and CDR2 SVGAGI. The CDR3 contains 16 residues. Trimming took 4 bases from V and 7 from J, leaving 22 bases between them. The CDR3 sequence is CASSSTQTARSPGYTF. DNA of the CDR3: TGTGCCAGCAGTTCCACTCAGACAGCCAGGTCCCCTGGCTACACCTTC.

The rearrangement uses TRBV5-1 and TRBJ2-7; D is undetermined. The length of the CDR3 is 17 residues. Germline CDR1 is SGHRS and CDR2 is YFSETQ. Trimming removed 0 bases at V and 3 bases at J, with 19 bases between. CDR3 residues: CASSLDPGGTTYYEQYF. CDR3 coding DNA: TGCGCCAGCAGCTTGGATCCGGGCGGAACAACGTACTACGAGCAGTACTTC.

Here the CDR3 reads CASSLDRGNSPLHF. The CDR3 nucleotides are TGTGCCAGCAGTTTGGACAGGGGGAATTCACCCCTCCACTTT. V usage is TRBV28 and J usage is TRBJ1-6; 10 bases are shared with TRBD1. The CDR3 extends over 14 amino acids. CDR1 and CDR2 from the germline V gene are MDHEN and SYDVKM. The ends lost 3 bases at V and 7 bases at J; junction bases unmatched: 0.

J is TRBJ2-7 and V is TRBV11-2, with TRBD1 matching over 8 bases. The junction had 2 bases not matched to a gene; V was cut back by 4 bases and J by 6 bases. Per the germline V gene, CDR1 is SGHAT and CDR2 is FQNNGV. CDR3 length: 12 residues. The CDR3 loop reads CASSSQGGEQYF. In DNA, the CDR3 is TGTGCCAGCAGCTCACAGGGGGGCGAGCAGTACTTC.

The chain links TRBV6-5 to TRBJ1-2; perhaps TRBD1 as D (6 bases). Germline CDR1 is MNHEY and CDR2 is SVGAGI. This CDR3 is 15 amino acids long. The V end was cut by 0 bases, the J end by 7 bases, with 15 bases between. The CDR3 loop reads CASSYSGVQGSGYTF. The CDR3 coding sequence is TGTGCCAGCAGTTACTCGGGGGTACAGGGTTCTGGCTACACCTTC.

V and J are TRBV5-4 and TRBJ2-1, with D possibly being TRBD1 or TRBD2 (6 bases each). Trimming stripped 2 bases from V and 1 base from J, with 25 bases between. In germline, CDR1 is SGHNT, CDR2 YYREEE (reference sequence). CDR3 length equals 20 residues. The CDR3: CASSLVWRWGAEQSYNEQFF. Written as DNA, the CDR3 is TGTGCCAGCAGCTTAGTCTGGAGATGGGGGGCCGAACAGTCCTACAATGAGCAGTTCTTC. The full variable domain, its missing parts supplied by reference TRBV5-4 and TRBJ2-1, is ETGVTQSPTHLIKTRGQQVTLRCSSQSGHNTVSWYQQALGQGPQFIFQYYREEENGRGNFPPRFSGLQFPNYSSELNVNALELDDSALYLCASSLVWRWGAEQSYNEQFFGPGTRLTVL.

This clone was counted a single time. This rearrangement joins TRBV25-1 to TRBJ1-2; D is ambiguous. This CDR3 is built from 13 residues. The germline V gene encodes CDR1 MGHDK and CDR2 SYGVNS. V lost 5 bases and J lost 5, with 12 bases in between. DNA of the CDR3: TGTGCCAGCAGTCTCGGCAGGCTATATGGCTACACCTTC. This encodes CASSLGRLYGYTF.

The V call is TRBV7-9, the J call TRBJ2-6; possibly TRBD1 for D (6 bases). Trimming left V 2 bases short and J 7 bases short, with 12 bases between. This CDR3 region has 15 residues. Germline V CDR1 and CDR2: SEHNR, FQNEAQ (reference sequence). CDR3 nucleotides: TGTGCCAGCAGCTTACCCCGGGGACATGCCAACGTCCTGACTTTC. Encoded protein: CASSLPRGHANVLTF.

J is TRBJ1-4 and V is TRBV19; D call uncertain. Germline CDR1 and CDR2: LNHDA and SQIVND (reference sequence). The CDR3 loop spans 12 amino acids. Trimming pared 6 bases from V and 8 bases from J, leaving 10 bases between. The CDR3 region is CASRGPPEKLFF. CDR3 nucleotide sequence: TGTGCCAGTAGAGGCCCTCCCGAAAAACTGTTTTTT. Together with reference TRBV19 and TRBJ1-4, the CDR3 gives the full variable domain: DGGITQSPKYLFRKEGQNVTLSCEQNLNHDAMYWYRQDPGQGLRLIYYSQIVNDFQKGDIAEGYSVSREKKESFPLTVTSAQKNPTAFYLCASRGPPEKLFFGSGTQLSVL.

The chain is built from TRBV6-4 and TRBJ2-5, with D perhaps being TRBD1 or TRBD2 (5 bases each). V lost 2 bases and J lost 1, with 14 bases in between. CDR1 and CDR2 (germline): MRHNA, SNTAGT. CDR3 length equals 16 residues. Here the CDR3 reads CASSDPDRDPQETQYF. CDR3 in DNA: TGTGCCAGCAGTGACCCCGACCGGGACCCCCAAGAGACCCAGTACTTC.